This is a list of T cell receptor beta chains from one sample in a study of blood T cell repertoires in COVID-19. TCRdb keeps only in-frame clones here, not all; method: immunoSEQ multiplex PCR. The sample includes approximately 90,000 clones, 84% of them seen just once. Sequences were obtained from peripheral blood. These receptors were obtained from a man aged 60-69 years with acute or convalescent COVID-19. CDR3s leave out the opening cysteine and the closing phenylalanine or tryptophan. The D gene is left open where the match is weak.

v_gene	j_gene	d_gene	CDR3aa
TRBV5-3	TRBJ2-7	NA	ARSCQLWGLTYEQY
TRBV7-9	TRBJ1-6	NA	ASSPTWLGEAYNSPLH
TRBV7-2	TRBJ1-2	TRBD1	ASSERTGSYGYT
TRBV6-1	TRBJ1-2	NA	ASSEIEQAFRIV
TRBV7-8	TRBJ1-3	NA	ASSSRGVGNTIY
TRBV18	TRBJ2-4	NA	ASSSVAKNIQY
TRBV19	TRBJ2-1	NA	ASRGTTTRINEQF
TRBV7-2	TRBJ2-2	NA	ASSLTSTTGELF
TRBV15	TRBJ1-3	TRBD1	ATSRGGTGGNTIY
TRBV6-2/TRBV6-3	TRBJ1-1	NA	ASSYPSPDRTPTEAF
TRBV24-1	TRBJ1-1	TRBD1	ATRDRAFTEAF
TRBV2	TRBJ2-3	NA	ASRPNADTQY
TRBV6-2/TRBV6-3	TRBJ2-7	NA	ASTPRSSYEQY
TRBV2	TRBJ2-1	TRBD2	ASRWGSGGAQEQF
TRBV12-3/TRBV12-4	TRBJ1-1	NA	ASSPQGAEAF
TRBV28	TRBJ2-3	NA	ASSLGGADTDTQY
TRBV11-2	TRBJ2-5	NA	ASSFTSLGSQETQY
TRBV11-2	TRBJ1-6	TRBD1	ASSLTGVGSPLH
TRBV28	TRBJ2-3	NA	ASSFPPGWSDTQY
TRBV7-6	TRBJ2-7	TRBD1	ASSYGQGIVNEQY
TRBV24-1	TRBJ2-1	NA	ATSDRGRKEF
TRBV2	TRBJ2-1	NA	ASSWTDSTVNEQF
TRBV7-8	TRBJ1-1	TRBD1	ASSWTGGTEAF
TRBV30	TRBJ1-3	NA	AWSNVWHRNTIY
TRBV27	TRBJ1-5	NA	ASSPAVWPGINSNQPQH
TRBV2	TRBJ2-3	TRBD2	ASSLAGGPDTDTQY
TRBV9	TRBJ2-1	NA	ASSDLSEQF
TRBV3-1/TRBV3-2	TRBJ2-7	TRBD1	ASSQVPGQGLSYEQY
TRBV6-6	TRBJ2-3	NA	ASSPLGGTASTDTQY
TRBV27	TRBJ1-2	NA	ASRFQGLDGYT
TRBV5-1	TRBJ2-5	TRBD2	ASSSLPSGGTQGVQY
TRBV4-3	TRBJ2-5	TRBD1	ASSQGADRGNPYKETQY
TRBV11-2	TRBJ2-1	TRBD1	ASSVGPWDRGHHEQF
TRBV19	TRBJ1-2	NA	ASSMREQRINYGYT
TRBV30	TRBJ1-1	NA	AWNFGQAAPTEAF
TRBV5-1	TRBJ1-2	NA	ASSFEGDYGYT
TRBV28	TRBJ1-1	NA	ASSSGGTNTEAF
TRBV6-5	TRBJ1-2	NA	ASSLGGRYGYT
TRBV4-1	TRBJ1-2	TRBD1	ASSPQGVRGYGYT
TRBV6-5	TRBJ1-2	TRBD1	ASISPGQGNYGYT
TRBV28	TRBJ1-4	TRBD1	ASSRTGEEFRGEKLF
TRBV18	TRBJ2-1	NA	ASSPMQENNEQF
TRBV29-1	TRBJ2-2	NA	SVSRQDTGELF
TRBV19	TRBJ1-6	NA	ASSIEGFRSSYNSPLH
TRBV18	TRBJ2-5	TRBD1	ASSSTGGVETQY
TRBV29-1	TRBJ2-5	TRBD1	SVGGTGFLRETQY
TRBV2	TRBJ1-2	TRBD1	ASSAATQGAYYGYT
TRBV5-4	TRBJ2-1	NA	ASSLVTYSYNEQF
TRBV5-1	TRBJ2-4	NA	ASSSDRPKNIQY
TRBV6-6	TRBJ2-3	NA	ASSYAGQPTDTQY
TRBV15	TRBJ1-2	NA	ATSRGLMEAGYT
TRBV2	TRBJ2-7	NA	ASSEGYSYEQY
TRBV7-9	TRBJ2-5	NA	ASSAGGIQETQY
TRBV5-5	TRBJ1-3	TRBD1	ASSLGDRGLNTIY
TRBV4-2	TRBJ2-4	TRBD2	ASSQGGGTEGLTKNIQY
TRBV6-1	TRBJ1-4	TRBD1	ASSDRGRNEKLF
TRBV19	TRBJ2-1	TRBD2	ASSIVGVGLAGAINEQF
TRBV30	TRBJ2-7	TRBD2	AWRSSGLVGEQY
TRBV7-3	TRBJ1-4	NA	ASAAHGGGGEKLF
TRBV7-9	TRBJ1-2	NA	ASSLRDANYGYT